The present entry profiles one T cell receptor (beta chain) with its context. Its target is not known. Treatment: 19 received Ad26.COV2.S at low or high dose, single or two shots; 5 received placebo; per-sample allocation not given. All samples were drawn on day 63, counting from the first vaccine or placebo injection. Wuhan-strain SARS-CoV-2 spike was expressed by the Ad26 vector that made up the vaccine. Some clones are missing from TCRdb's copy, which holds only in-frame ones; the method was immunoSEQ multiplex PCR. The sample lists around 450,000 clones; about 90% were seen once. CDR3 length: 13 residues. The germline V gene has CDR1 MNHEY and CDR2 SMNVEV (reference sequence). Deletions cut 3 bases from V and 5 bases from J, with 8 bases between. The data originate from a study of Ad26.COV2.S vaccination and SARS-CoV-2 variants. Study overall: Doses of Ad26.COV2.S were injected into muscle once or twice, 56 days apart. The study, taken as a whole, reports: Vaccinees reportedly had broad spike-specific CD8+ and CD4+ T cell responses. Spike-specific TCR breadth was greater after Ad26.COV2.S than placebo.

The starting material was peripheral blood, obtained in a trial of Ad26.COV2.S vaccine versus placebo. This chain connects TRBV27 to TRBJ2-1; the D is unclear. The receptor was derived from a person aged 18-60 years who received the Ad26.COV2.S COVID-19 vaccine or a placebo. The DNA of the CDR3 is TGTGCCAGCAGTTTTTCAGCCAACAATGAGCAGTTCTTC. It encodes CASSFSANNEQFF.